This T cell receptor (beta chain) originates from a study of graft-versus-host responses after intestinal transplantation. Study context: Transplant recipients had multivisceral, liver-intestinal, or isolated intestinal grafts.

Points from the study as a whole: Early HvG declines after transplant were associated with peak circulating GvH clone levels.

The V end was cut by 0 bases, the J end by 6 bases, with 13 bases between. CDR1 and CDR2 (germline): SGDLS, YYNGEE. The CDR3 is 15 amino acids. A note on this clone: Its antigen is currently unknown.

Produced via immunoSEQ multiplex PCR; TCRdb's table is partial and in-frame only. Counted here are some 90,000 clones, 90% to 95% occurring once; the ten biggest clones make up 6%. This receptor was taken from a human donor who received an intestinal transplant. The rearrangement joins TRBV9 to TRBJ1-5; D remains ambiguous. This sample comprised unstimulated CD8+ T cells sorted from spleen or lymph node cells, obtained before intestinal transplant. CDR3 nucleotide sequence: TGTGCCAGCAGCGTAGGGAACACGGGCCTTCAGCCCCAGCATTTT. This encodes CASSVGNTGLQPQHF. Drawing the rest from reference TRBV9 and TRBJ1-5, the complete variable domain is DSGVTQTPKHLITATGQRVTLRCSPRSGDLSVYWYQQSLDQGLQFLIQYYNGEERAKGNILERFSAQQFPDLHSELNLSSLELGDSALYFCASSVGNTGLQPQHFGDGTRLSIL.